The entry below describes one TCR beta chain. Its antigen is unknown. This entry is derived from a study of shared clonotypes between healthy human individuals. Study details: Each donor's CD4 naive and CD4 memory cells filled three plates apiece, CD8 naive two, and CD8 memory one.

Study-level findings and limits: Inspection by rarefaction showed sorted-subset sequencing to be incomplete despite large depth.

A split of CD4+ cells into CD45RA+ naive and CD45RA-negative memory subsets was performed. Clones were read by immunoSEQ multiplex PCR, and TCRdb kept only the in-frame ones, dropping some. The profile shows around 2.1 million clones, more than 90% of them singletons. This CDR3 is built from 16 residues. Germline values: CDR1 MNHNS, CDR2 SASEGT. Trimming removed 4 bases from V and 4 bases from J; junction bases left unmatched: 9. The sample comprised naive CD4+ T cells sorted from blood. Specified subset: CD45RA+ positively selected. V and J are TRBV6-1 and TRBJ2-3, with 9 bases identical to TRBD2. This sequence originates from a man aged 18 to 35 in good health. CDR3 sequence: CASSGRAGGASDTQYF. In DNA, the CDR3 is TGTGCCAGCAGTGGCAGAGCGGGGGGCGCCTCAGATACGCAGTATTTT.